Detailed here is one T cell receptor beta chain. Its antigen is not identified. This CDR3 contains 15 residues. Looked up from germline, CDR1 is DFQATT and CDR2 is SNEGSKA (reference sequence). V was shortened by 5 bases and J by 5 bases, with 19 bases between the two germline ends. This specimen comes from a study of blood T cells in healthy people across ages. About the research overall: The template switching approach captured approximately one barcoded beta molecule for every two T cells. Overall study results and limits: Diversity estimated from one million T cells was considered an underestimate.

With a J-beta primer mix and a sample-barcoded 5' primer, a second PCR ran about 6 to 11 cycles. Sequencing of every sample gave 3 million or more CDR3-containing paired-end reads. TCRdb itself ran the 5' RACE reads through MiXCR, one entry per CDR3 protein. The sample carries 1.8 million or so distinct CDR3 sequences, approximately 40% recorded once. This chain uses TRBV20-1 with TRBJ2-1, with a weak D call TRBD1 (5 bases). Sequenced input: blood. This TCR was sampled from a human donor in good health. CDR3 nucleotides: TGCAGTGCTGATCAGGGTGAGGTCTGGGACAATGAGCAGTTCTTC. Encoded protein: CSADQGEVWDNEQFF.